These 25 T cell receptor beta chains share one sample of origin, sequenced in a study of CD8 T cells in Susac syndrome. A quantity of about 0.5 to 1 ug RNA underwent reverse transcription using random hexamers. TCRdb called the immunoSEQ multiplex PCR reads again in MiXCR, with one record for every CDR3 protein. The sample lists some 160,000 distinct CDR3 sequences, more than 90% seen once, with about 0.08% in the top ten. Sequenced material: CD4+ T cells from PBMCs. The receptors originated from a human donor with Susac syndrome.

This chain uses TRBV2 with TRBJ1-4; D is undetermined. In germline, CDR1 is SNHLY, CDR2 FYNNEI. The CDR3 runs to 15 residues. V lost 0 bases and J lost 8, with 13 bases in between. The CDR3 region is CASSEARPSGEKLFF. CDR3 DNA: TGTGCCAGCAGTGAAGCCCGGCCATCGGGGGAAAAACTGTTTTTT. Variable domain in full (rest from reference TRBV2 and TRBJ1-4): EPEVTQTPSHQVTQMGQEVILRCVPISNHLYFYWYRQILGQKVEFLVSFYNNEISEKSEIFDDQFSVERPDGSNFTLKIRSTKLEDSAMYFCASSEARPSGEKLFFGSGTQLSVL.

The chain combines TRBV20-1 with TRBJ2-3, with 7 positions matching TRBD2. This CDR3 contains 15 residues. Trimming removed 3 bases from V and 0 bases from J; junction bases left unmatched: 6. Germline assignment: CDR1 DFQATT and CDR2 SNEGSKA (reference sequence). CDR3 coding DNA: TGCAGTGCTAGGGGCGGGAGTACCAGCACAGATACGCAGTATTTT. Amino acids: CSARGGSTSTDTQYF.

CDR3 protein: CSVDSPEWYRGLTETQYF. CDR3 DNA: TGCAGCGTTGACTCACCCGAGTGGTATCGCGGGCTTACGGAGACCCAGTACTTC. The chain carries TRBV29-1 and TRBJ2-5, with D perhaps matching TRBD2 (5 bases). CDR1 and CDR2 (germline): SQVTM, ANQGSEA. This CDR3 contains 18 residues. V lost 3 bases and J 5 bases, leaving 28 bases between the germline ends.

The chain combines TRBV10-3 with TRBJ2-6; D is undetermined. The germline gives CDR1 ENHRY, CDR2 SYGVKD. V was trimmed by 6 bases and J by 1 base, leaving 16 bases between them. The CDR3 is 17 amino acids. CDR3 protein: CAIRDPSEISGANVLTF. For the CDR3, the DNA is TGTGCCATCAGGGACCCAAGCGAGATTTCTGGGGCCAACGTCCTGACTTTC.

This clonotype was observed a handful of times. The chain uses TRBV18 and TRBJ1-5; D possibly corresponds to TRBD1 (5 bases). Germline CDR1 is KGHSH and CDR2 is LQKENI. Trimming removed 5 bases from V and 3 bases from J, with 14 bases in between. This CDR3 has 15 residues. The CDR3 DNA follows: TGTGCCAGCTCATCACGAGCAGGGAACAATCAGCCCCAGCATTTT. It encodes CASSSRAGNNQPQHF.

The chain has TRBV20-1 and TRBJ2-4, with a possible D match to TRBD1 (5 bases). In germline, CDR1 is DFQATT, CDR2 SNEGSKA (reference sequence). This CDR3 comprises 14 residues. V gave up 3 bases and J gave up 5 bases, with 14 bases separating them. The CDR3: CSASPQGNQNIQYF. The DNA for the CDR3 is TGCAGTGCTAGCCCCCAGGGAAACCAAAACATTCAGTACTTC.

The chain has TRBV20-1 and TRBJ2-7, with D hard to call. CDR1 and CDR2 (germline): DFQATT, SNEGSKA (reference sequence). Trimming stripped 3 bases from V and 2 bases from J, with 11 bases between. The CDR3 consists of 13 residues. CDR3 in amino acids: CSASSGRAYEQYF. Written as DNA, the CDR3 is TGCAGTGCTAGCTCCGGAAGAGCCTACGAGCAGTACTTC.

The chain carries TRBV9 and TRBJ1-1, with TRBD1 matching 7 bases. The CDR3 consists of 15 residues. V lost 0 bases, J lost 5 bases, and 7 bases stayed unmatched. Germline V gives CDR1 SGDLS, CDR2 YYNGEE. CDR3 amino acids: CASSVGGDRATEAFF. The DNA for the CDR3 is TGTGCCAGCAGCGTAGGTGGGGACAGAGCGACTGAAGCTTTCTTT.

The rearrangement joins TRBV12-3 or TRBV12-4 to TRBJ2-5; 7 nucleotides align to TRBD1. V trimming: 5 bases; J trimming: 2 bases; junction bases outside the gene matches: 5. This CDR3 has 14 amino acids. The CDR3 is CASSTSDRQETQYF. In DNA form, the CDR3 reads TGTGCCAGCAGTACATCGGACAGGCAAGAGACCCAGTACTTC.

CDR3 DNA: TGCAGTGCTCTGGGGGAGGCCGGGGTGTTCTACGAGCAGTACTTC. This codes for CSALGEAGVFYEQYF. The gene calls are TRBV20-1 and TRBJ2-7, with a possible D match to TRBD2 (6 bases). V was clipped by 5 bases and J by 3 bases, with 20 bases between them. Per the germline V gene, CDR1 is DFQATT and CDR2 is SNEGSKA (reference sequence). The CDR3 has 15 residues.

This clonotype showed up just once. This sequence joins TRBV24-1 and TRBJ2-1, with TRBD1 matching 9 bases. The CDR3 runs to 13 residues. J lost 8 bases, V lost 5 bases, and 3 bases had no gene match. Germline V lookup: CDR1 KGHDR, CDR2 SFDVKD. CDR3 amino acids: CATSGQGVDEQFF. CDR3 bases: TGTGCCACCAGTGGACAGGGGGTCGATGAGCAGTTCTTC.

The chain joins TRBV11-2 to TRBJ2-1; no firm D call. Germline CDR1 and CDR2: SGHAT and FQNNGV. The length of the CDR3 is 14 residues. V was pared by 5 bases and J by 8 bases, with 16 bases between. CDR3 nucleotide sequence: TGTGCCAGCAGCCGAGCACGTGAGTCCGATGAGCAGTTCTTC. The encoded protein is CASSRARESDEQFF.

This chain links TRBV19 with TRBJ1-5, with D perhaps matching TRBD1 (5 bases). V shed 5 bases and J shed 7 bases, with 9 bases lying between them. CDR3 size: 12 residues. The germline V gene encodes CDR1 LNHDA and CDR2 SQIVND (reference sequence). CDR3 in DNA: TGTGCCAGTAGTCCAGGGTTACAGCCCCAGCATTTT. Translating it yields CASSPGLQPQHF. The full variable domain, with the rest looked up from reference TRBV19 and TRBJ1-5, is DGGITQSPKYLFRKEGQNVTLSCEQNLNHDAMYWYRQDPGQGLRLIYYSQIVNDFQKGDIAEGYSVSREKKESFPLTVTSAQKNPTAFYLCASSPGLQPQHFGDGTRLSIL.

The chain carries TRBV3-1 and TRBJ1-1; no definite D call. The CDR3 length is 13 residues. Germline assignment: CDR1 LGHDT and CDR2 YNNKEL (reference sequence). V dropped 4 bases and J dropped 5 bases, with 11 bases sitting between them. The CDR3 nucleotides are TGTGCCAGCAGCCGAATTGGCGCTACTGAAGCTTTCTTT. As protein: CASSRIGATEAFF.

The chain employs TRBV2 and TRBJ2-3; 9 positions match TRBD2. This CDR3 contains 16 residues. Losses at the gene ends were 1 base for V and 3 bases for J; bases not matched to a gene: 5. CDR1 SNHLY and CDR2 FYNNEI come from the germline V gene. The CDR3 loop reads CASSEDLAGKTDTQYF. CDR3 bases: TGTGCCAGCAGTGAAGACCTAGCGGGGAAAACAGATACGCAGTATTTT.

The DNA of the CDR3 is TGCAGTGCCCGATCGACAGGGCGGTGGTCTAATGAAAAACTGTTTTTT. Protein: CSARSTGRWSNEKLFF. V gene TRBV20-1 combines with J gene TRBJ1-4, with 7 bases identical to TRBD1. Unmatched junction bases numbered 13, after V lost 6 bases and J lost 3 bases. This CDR3 is 16 amino acids long. Germline V gives CDR1 DFQATT, CDR2 SNEGSKA (reference sequence).

The rearrangement links TRBV18 to TRBJ1-1, with D hard to call. CDR3 length: 12 amino acids. From germline, CDR1 is KGHSH and CDR2 LQKENI. Deletions cut 2 bases from V and 5 bases from J, with 6 bases between. CDR3 coding DNA: TGTGCCAGCTCACCAATAGAAACTGAAGCTTTCTTT. Translating it yields CASSPIETEAFF.

This clonotype was seen a handful of times. The chain couples TRBV11-2 to TRBJ1-5; D is unresolved. The length of the CDR3 is 13 residues. Germline lookup yields CDR1 SGHAT and CDR2 FQNNGV. Deletions cut 1 base from V and 0 bases from J, with 1 base between. CDR3 amino acids: CASSLGSNQPQHF. CDR3 coding DNA: TGTGCCAGCAGCTTAGGTAGCAATCAGCCCCAGCATTTT.

The CDR3: CASSLVSSFYNEQFF. CDR3 in DNA: TGTGCCAGCAGCTTAGTATCCAGTTTTTACAATGAGCAGTTCTTC. The V gene is TRBV11-2, the J gene TRBJ2-1, with D unclear. Trimming left V 1 base short and J 4 bases short, with 11 bases between. CDR1 and CDR2 (germline): SGHAT, FQNNGV. This CDR3 is 15 amino acids long. Complete variable domain (other parts from reference TRBV11-2 and TRBJ2-1): EAGVAQSPRYKIIEKRQSVAFWCNPISGHATLYWYQQILGQGPKLLIQFQNNGVVDDSQLPKDRFSAERLKGVDSTLKIQPAKLEDSAVYLCASSLVSSFYNEQFFGPGTRLTVL.

This clonotype was found once. V and J are TRBV20-1 and TRBJ2-1; D is tentatively TRBD1 or TRBD2 (6 bases each). CDR3 length equals 15 residues. CDR1 is DFQATT and CDR2 is SNEGSKA in the germline V gene (reference sequence). The V and J ends lost 5 bases and 4 bases respectively, with 18 bases between them. DNA of the CDR3: TGCAGTGCTGAGGGATTTGGGGGGCGTTACAATGAGCAGTTCTTC. It specifies CSAEGFGGRYNEQFF.

This rearrangement joins TRBV5-8 to TRBJ2-1, with 10 bases matching TRBD2. Germline CDR1 and CDR2: SGHTS and YDEGEE. This CDR3 is built from 17 residues. The V gene end was trimmed by 0 bases and the J gene end by 8 bases; junction bases not matched to a gene: 11. The CDR3 nucleotides read TGTGCCAGCAGCTTGGCCGTAGTAGCGGGAGGCGGGGATGAGCAGTTCTTC. Its translation: CASSLAVVAGGGDEQFF.

This clonotype has a handful of counts. The chain couples TRBV14 to TRBJ2-2; D ambiguous. The V gene's germline CDR1 is SGHDN and CDR2 FVKESK. V gave up 4 bases and J gave up 6 bases, with 9 bases separating them. The CDR3 runs to 13 residues. The DNA for the CDR3 is TGTGCCAGCAGCCCACTTGGGCCCGGGGAGCTGTTTTTT. It is translated as CASSPLGPGELFF.

This clonotype appeared once. DNA of the CDR3: TGTGCCAGCTCAGGCGGGACGGAAGGGGCCAACGTCCTGACTTTC. Translated, it gives CASSGGTEGANVLTF. V is TRBV18 and J is TRBJ2-6; tentatively, D is TRBD2 (6 bases). Germline V CDR1 and CDR2: KGHSH, LQKENI. Between the trimmed V and J ends, which lost 5 bases and 4 bases, there was a span of 12 bases. The CDR3 runs 15 residues. The entire variable domain, with the rest obtained from reference TRBV18 and TRBJ2-6, is as follows: NAGVMQNPRHLVRRRGQEARLRCSPMKGHSHVYWYRQLPEEGLKFMVYLQKENIIDESGMPKERFSAEFPKEGPSILRIQQVVRGDSAAYFCASSGGTEGANVLTFGAGSRLTVL.

V usage is TRBV27 and J usage is TRBJ1-2; D gene ambiguous. Germline CDR1 and CDR2: MNHEY and SMNVEV (reference sequence). The CDR3 runs 14 residues. Between the trimmed V and J ends, which lost 0 bases and 1 base, there was a span of 6 bases. CDR3 bases: TGTGCCAGCAGTTTATCCGCGGGTAACTATGGCTACACCTTC. This encodes CASSLSAGNYGYTF.

V gene TRBV9 combines with J gene TRBJ2-5; perhaps TRBD2 as D (6 bases). This CDR3 has 18 residues. V lost 3 bases to trimming and J lost 1 base, with 22 bases between them. The germline V gene has CDR1 SGDLS and CDR2 YYNGEE. The CDR3 protein is CASSAFGGRTPSQETQYF. The CDR3, as DNA: TGTGCCAGCAGCGCCTTTGGAGGGCGGACCCCTTCCCAAGAGACCCAGTACTTC.